The rows below give T cell receptor beta chains drawn from one sample of a study of CD8 T cells in ankylosing spondylitis. A single record per CDR3 protein comes from TCRdb applying MiXCR to the 5' RACE reads. This sample has a few hundred thousand distinct CDR3 sequences; 10% occur once, and the top ten carry 21%. Sequencing used blood, either unsorted or a sorted T cell fraction (not recorded which). The source is a male donor with ankylosing spondylitis or in good health (not recorded which). CDR3s include the opening cysteine and the closing phenylalanine or tryptophan. D genes are given only for firm matches. Not every row has a clone size; where given, it reads once, few, many or a size class.

V	size	D	J	CDR3	DNA
TRBV6-1	-	-	TRBJ2-7	CASRVLQGPGEQYF	TGTGCAAGCAGAGTTCTACAGGGTCCCGGCGAGCAGTACTTC
TRBV7-8	-	-	TRBJ1-4	CASSLARRGGSEKLFF	TGTGCCAGCAGCTTAGCGCGAAGGGGTGGGAGTGAAAAACTGTTTTTT
TRBV9	-	-	TRBJ2-3	CASSVGIQGRTDTQYF	TGTGCCAGCAGCGTAGGGATCCAGGGGCGCACAGATACGCAGTATTTT
TRBV12-3/TRBV12-4	few	-	TRBJ1-5	CASSGSNQPQHF	TGTGCCAGCAGCGGTAGCAATCAGCCCCAGCATTTT
TRBV20-1	many	-	TRBJ1-1	CSARPSRPNTEAFF	TGCAGTGCTAGACCCAGCAGGCCTAACACTGAAGCTTTCTTT
TRBV11-3	-	-	TRBJ2-5	CASSLDGTEQETQYF	TGTGCCAGCAGCTTAGACGGGACGGAACAAGAGACCCAGTACTTC
TRBV6-2/TRBV6-3	many	-	TRBJ2-7	CASSYGQGWTYEQYF	TGTGCCAGCAGTTACGGGCAGGGATGGACCTACGAGCAGTACTTC
TRBV30	-	TRBD1	TRBJ1-2	CAWRPPGQGAGYTF	TGTGCCTGGAGGCCTCCGGGACAGGGGGCCGGCTACACCTTC
TRBV21-1	-	-	TRBJ2-3	CASSTRGPSTDTQYF	TGTGCCAGCAGCACCCGGGGGCCAAGCACAGATACGCAGTATTTT
TRBV5-1	many	-	TRBJ2-3	CASSLFTDTQYF	TGTGCCAGCAGCTTATTCACAGATACGCAGTATTTT
TRBV4-2	-	-	TRBJ2-1	CASSQDVAGAYNEQFF	TGTGCCAGCAGCCAAGATGTGGCAGGGGCATACAATGAGCAGTTCTTC
TRBV12-3/TRBV12-4	-	-	TRBJ2-1	CASSSLTVSGLNEQFF	TGTGCCAGCAGTTCCTTGACCGTATCTGGGCTCAATGAGCAGTTCTTC
TRBV7-2	many	-	TRBJ2-1	CASSPLASFDNEQFF	TGTGCCAGCAGCCCACTTGCGTCATTCGACAATGAGCAGTTCTTC
TRBV7-9	-	-	TRBJ2-3	CASSYWGETDTQYF	TGTGCCAGCAGCTATTGGGGAGAAACAGATACGCAGTATTTT
TRBV20-1	many	TRBD1	TRBJ2-1	CSARPRTGGYNEQFF	TGCAGTGCTAGACCTAGGACAGGGGGCTACAATGAGCAGTTCTTC
TRBV12-3/TRBV12-4	few	-	TRBJ1-3	CASRLAGAGNTIYF	TGTGCCAGCAGATTGGCGGGAGCTGGAAACACCATATATTTT
TRBV7-9	many	TRBD1	TRBJ2-7	CASSPVGTGGAYEQYF	TGTGCCAGCAGCCCGGTGGGGACAGGGGGCGCGTACGAGCAGTACTTC
TRBV7-6	many	-	TRBJ2-7	CASSSQPSRGVYEQYF	TGTGCCAGCAGCTCACAGCCGAGCAGGGGTGTTTACGAGCAGTACTTC
TRBV7-6	-	TRBD1	TRBJ1-1	CASSSGTGGDEAFF	TGTGCCAGCAGCTCCGGGACAGGGGGAGATGAAGCTTTCTTT